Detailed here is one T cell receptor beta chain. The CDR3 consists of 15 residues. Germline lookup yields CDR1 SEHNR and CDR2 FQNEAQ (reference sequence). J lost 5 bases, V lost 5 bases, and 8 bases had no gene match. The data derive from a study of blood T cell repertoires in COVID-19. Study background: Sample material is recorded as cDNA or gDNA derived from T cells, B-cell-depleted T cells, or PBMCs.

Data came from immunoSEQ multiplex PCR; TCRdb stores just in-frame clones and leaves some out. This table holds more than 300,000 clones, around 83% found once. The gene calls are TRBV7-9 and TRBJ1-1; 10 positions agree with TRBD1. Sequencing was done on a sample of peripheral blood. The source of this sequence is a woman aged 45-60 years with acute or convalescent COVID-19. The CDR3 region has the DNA TGTGCCAGCAGCCCAAGACAGGGGGCGGGAACTGAAGCTTTCTTT. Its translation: CASSPRQGAGTEAFF.